This passage covers 27 T cell receptor beta chains from one sample sequenced in a study of blood T cell repertoires in COVID-19. Data came from immunoSEQ multiplex PCR; TCRdb stores just in-frame clones and leaves some out. This table has roughly 130,000 clones, roughly four fifths appearing once. Sequencing input: peripheral blood. Receptor source: a woman aged 60 to 75 with acute or convalescent COVID-19.

This chain joins TRBV19 and TRBJ1-1; tentative D call: TRBD1 (6 bases). From germline, CDR1 is LNHDA and CDR2 SQIVND (reference sequence). The CDR3 runs to 15 residues. V was clipped by 6 bases and J by 4 bases, with 18 bases between them. The CDR3 DNA reads as TGTGCCAGTAGCCCCGGACAGTTCGGAGTCACTGAAGCTTTCTTT. Translated, it gives CASSPGQFGVTEAFF.

This chain connects TRBV2 to TRBJ1-6; unclear D gene. Germline CDR1 and CDR2: SNHLY and FYNNEI. The CDR3 length is 15 residues. Trimming pared 6 bases from V and 2 bases from J, leaving 11 bases between. Written as DNA, the CDR3 is TGTGCCAGCAGGGCTAAAAGCGCCTATAATTCACCCCTCCACTTT. Translation: CASRAKSAYNSPLHF.

The table lists this clone with a count of one. This chain uses TRBV19 with TRBJ2-2, with 7 bases that match TRBD1. The CDR3 is made up of 14 amino acids. Germline loops: CDR1 LNHDA, CDR2 SQIVND (reference sequence). V shed 4 bases and J 5 bases; nucleotides not matched to a gene: 4. The CDR3 nucleotides read TGTGCCAGTAGTAAGACAGGGTGGACCGGGGAGCTGTTTTTT. It yields the protein CASSKTGWTGELFF. Combining the CDR3 with reference TRBV19 and TRBJ2-2 gives the whole variable domain DGGITQSPKYLFRKEGQNVTLSCEQNLNHDAMYWYRQDPGQGLRLIYYSQIVNDFQKGDIAEGYSVSREKKESFPLTVTSAQKNPTAFYLCASSKTGWTGELFFGEGSRLTVL.

The chain links TRBV6-5 to TRBJ1-2; the D gene is possibly TRBD1 (5 bases). Germline V CDR1 and CDR2: MNHEY, SVGAGI. The CDR3 totals 14 residues. V was trimmed by 7 bases and J by 2 bases, leaving 14 bases between them. The CDR3 DNA follows: TGTGCCAGCATTGGAAGGGGCAGAAACTATGGCTACACCTTC. It encodes CASIGRGRNYGYTF.

This chain connects TRBV10-1 to TRBJ2-1; TRBD1 agrees at 8 bases. The J segment lost 0 bases and the V segment lost 4 bases, leaving 2 bases of the junction unmatched. CDR3 size: 15 residues. Germline CDR1 reads WNHNN; CDR2 reads SYGVQD (reference sequence). The CDR3 nucleotides are TGCGCCAGCAGTGGAACAGGGGGCTCCTACAATGAGCAGTTCTTC. Translated: CASSGTGGSYNEQFF.

This clone was found a few times. This chain links TRBV15 with TRBJ1-5; the D is unclear. V lost 0 bases and J 3 bases, leaving 9 bases between the germline ends. In germline, CDR1 is LNHNV, CDR2 YYDKDF (reference sequence). CDR3 size: 15 residues. CDR3 sequence: CATSRDLRNNQPQHF. The DNA for the CDR3 is TGTGCCACCAGCAGAGATCTGAGAAACAATCAGCCCCAGCATTTT.

This rearrangement joins TRBV5-1 to TRBJ1-2; TRBD1 aligns across 9 bases. The V segment lost 4 bases and the J segment 4 bases; nucleotides outside the gene matches: 5. This CDR3 comprises 14 residues. Per germline, CDR1 SGHRS and CDR2 YFSETQ. The CDR3 DNA reads as TGCGCCAGCAGCGTTACAGGGGGCTCCTATGGCTACACCTTC. Translation: CASSVTGGSYGYTF.

The sample holds one count of this clone. This chain joins TRBV5-8 and TRBJ1-6; D may be TRBD1 (5 bases). V gave up 1 base and J gave up 9 bases, with 20 bases separating them. The length of the CDR3 is 17 residues. Germline loops: CDR1 SGHTS, CDR2 YDEGEE. The CDR3 DNA sequence: TGTGCCAGCAGCTTGTCGTCCAGGGCCCTGGGTGGTTCACCCCTCCACTTT. Amino acid sequence: CASSLSSRALGGSPLHF.

V gene TRBV7-3 combines with J gene TRBJ2-3; a possible D gene is TRBD1 (6 bases). Germline assignment: CDR1 SGHTA and CDR2 FQGTGA. Trimming took off 3 bases at V and 4 bases at J, with 8 bases between the two ends. This CDR3 has 13 amino acids. CDR3: CASSFTGSDTQYF. CDR3 bases: TGTGCCAGCAGCTTTACAGGGTCAGATACGCAGTATTTT.

The chain links TRBV19 to TRBJ1-2; D gene unclear. V was cut by 1 base and J by 0 bases, with 12 bases left in between. The CDR3 is made up of 16 amino acids. CDR1 is LNHDA and CDR2 is SQIVND in the germline V gene (reference sequence). CDR3 DNA: TGTGCCAGTAGTATAGGCTACCGGGGAACTAACTATGGCTACACCTTC. Its protein product is CASSIGYRGTNYGYTF.

The V gene is TRBV27, the J gene TRBJ2-1, with a possible D match to TRBD2 (5 bases). The CDR3 extends over 12 amino acids. Looked up from germline, CDR1 is MNHEY and CDR2 is SMNVEV (reference sequence). V was trimmed by 9 bases and J by 1 base, leaving 7 bases between them. DNA for the CDR3: TGTGCCAGTAGGACTTCCTACAATGAGCAGTTCTTC. Its protein product is CASRTSYNEQFF.

The rearrangement uses TRBV3-1 (or the pseudogene TRBV3-2) and TRBJ1-5; no clear D. The V gene's germline CDR1 is LGHDT and CDR2 YNNKEL (reference sequence). The CDR3 consists of 16 residues. V shed 4 bases and J shed 4 bases, with 17 bases lying between them. The CDR3 DNA reads TGTGCCAGCAGCCCTCGAGGGTGGGCCCTAAATCAGCCCCAGCATTTT. The encoded protein is CASSPRGWALNQPQHF.

This chain links TRBV6-1 with TRBJ2-5; no clear D gene. Per the germline V gene, CDR1 is MNHNS and CDR2 is SASEGT. The CDR3 runs to 12 residues. V lost 2 bases, J lost 2 bases, and 3 bases lay in between. The CDR3 DNA sequence: TGTGCCAGCAGTGAACAGCAAGAGACCCAGTACTTC. Residues: CASSEQQETQYF.

The gene calls are TRBV11-2 and TRBJ1-6; perhaps TRBD1 as D (6 bases). V gave up 5 bases and J gave up 11 bases, with 22 bases separating them. The CDR3 is 16 amino acids. The germline gives CDR1 SGHAT, CDR2 FQNNGV. CDR3 nucleotides: TGTGCCAGCAGCGAACCGGGACAACTTATTCGGGCACCCCTCCACTTT. Its translation: CASSEPGQLIRAPLHF.

This chain links TRBV7-3 with TRBJ1-2; the D is unclear. Germline CDR1 reads SGHTA; CDR2 reads FQGTGA. Trimming removed 1 base from V and 8 bases from J, with 20 bases in between. The CDR3 has 16 amino acids. The CDR3 region has the DNA TGTGCCAGCAGCTTAAACGCCCTAGGGTCCGGGGAGGGCTACACCTTC. As protein: CASSLNALGSGEGYTF.

The chain recombines TRBV5-1 with TRBJ2-7, with 7 bases fitting TRBD1. Trimming removed 5 bases from V and 5 bases from J; junction bases left unmatched: 13. This CDR3 region has 15 residues. Germline values: CDR1 SGHRS, CDR2 YFSETQ. The CDR3 nucleotides are TGCGCCAGCAGATCCCAACAGGGGATCGTCCACGAGCAGTACTTC. Residues: CASRSQQGIVHEQYF.

V is TRBV27 and J is TRBJ2-3, with D maybe TRBD1 (6 bases). V was trimmed by 4 bases and J by 3 bases, leaving 11 bases between them. Per germline, CDR1 MNHEY and CDR2 SMNVEV (reference sequence). This CDR3 comprises 14 residues. The CDR3 sequence: CASSYREWTDTQYF. CDR3 bases: TGTGCCAGCAGTTACAGGGAATGGACAGATACGCAGTATTTT.

The chain has TRBV5-6 and TRBJ1-2; D might be TRBD1 (6 bases). V was shortened by 2 bases and J by 6 bases, with 14 bases between the two germline ends. The CDR3 totals 14 residues. From germline, CDR1 is SGHDT and CDR2 YYEEEE. In DNA, the CDR3 is TGTGCCAGCAGCTTACCACAGGGATGGGATGGCTACACCTTC. Its protein is CASSLPQGWDGYTF.

The genes are TRBV29-1 and TRBJ2-3, with unresolved D. CDR3 length equals 11 residues. The V gene's germline CDR1 is SQVTM and CDR2 ANQGSEA. V was trimmed by 5 bases and J by 4 bases, leaving 7 bases between them. The CDR3 protein is CSVRRSDTQYF. In DNA form, the CDR3 reads TGCAGCGTTCGGAGATCAGATACGCAGTATTTT.

V gene TRBV11-2 combines with J gene TRBJ1-3; no reliable D call. With 2 bases removed from V and 12 bases from J, the gap between germline ends came to 14 bases. Germline V gene sequence: CDR1 SGHAT, CDR2 FQNNGV. The CDR3 loop spans 13 amino acids. CDR3 sequence: CASSLLQRNDIYF. The CDR3 DNA is TGTGCCAGCAGCTTATTACAACGAAACGACATATATTTT.

The chain links TRBV19 to TRBJ1-4; 11 bases line up with TRBD1. Germline CDR1 is LNHDA and CDR2 is SQIVND (reference sequence). This CDR3 spans 15 amino acids. After removal of 2 bases from V and 9 bases from J, the junction contained 5 bases not matched to a gene. CDR3 amino acids: CASSIRDRGRQKLFF. For the CDR3, the DNA is TGTGCCAGTAGTATAAGGGACAGGGGGAGACAAAAACTGTTTTTT.

This chain uses TRBV18 with TRBJ1-1; possibly TRBD1 for D (5 bases). The V end lost 3 bases, the J end lost 1 base, and 15 bases lay between the germline ends. In germline, CDR1 is KGHSH, CDR2 LQKENI. This CDR3 has 16 amino acids. CDR3 coding DNA: TGTGCCAGCTCACCTGGGTTGGGGCAGGGGAACACTGAAGCTTTCTTT. It codes for CASSPGLGQGNTEAFF.

This sequence joins TRBV27 and TRBJ2-5, with D perhaps matching TRBD2 (5 bases). Looked up from germline, CDR1 is MNHEY and CDR2 is SMNVEV (reference sequence). V gave up 5 bases and J gave up 4 bases, with 11 bases separating them. This CDR3 comprises 13 residues. CDR3 bases: TGTGCCAGCAGTCTCGGACTGATAGAGACCCAGTACTTC. Translation: CASSLGLIETQYF.

V usage is TRBV5-6 and J usage is TRBJ1-2; D remains ambiguous. From germline, CDR1 is SGHDT and CDR2 YYEEEE. Trimming stripped 4 bases from V and 8 bases from J, with 15 bases between. This CDR3 comprises 13 residues. The CDR3 DNA sequence: TGTGCCAGCAGCCTGTCGGGAACGGGAGGCTACACCTTC. It specifies CASSLSGTGGYTF.

The CDR3 bases are TGCAGCGTTAAAGGGGAGCCTTCTAACTATGGCTACACCTTC. Its protein product is CSVKGEPSNYGYTF. The chain links TRBV29-1 to TRBJ1-2, with a possible D match to TRBD1 (5 bases). The CDR3 loop spans 14 amino acids. Germline V gene lookup returns CDR1 SQVTM and CDR2 ANQGSEA. V lost 5 bases and J lost 0, with 13 bases in between.

V usage is TRBV6-2 or TRBV6-3 and J usage is TRBJ1-2; tentative D call: TRBD1 (5 bases). This CDR3 contains 14 residues. V dropped 0 bases and J dropped 2 bases, with 7 bases sitting between them. Germline assignment: CDR1 MNHEY and CDR2 SVGEGT. The CDR3 reads CASSYSAGNYGYTF. The CDR3 nucleotides are TGTGCCAGCAGTTACTCGGCAGGGAACTATGGCTACACCTTC.

CDR3 protein: CASSIGLLGQAYSNTEAFF. The CDR3 DNA is TGTGCCAGTAGTATAGGGTTATTGGGCCAGGCCTACTCGAACACTGAAGCTTTCTTT. The rearrangement uses TRBV19 and TRBJ1-1; no clear D gene. V lost 1 base to trimming and J lost 1 base, with 22 bases between them. CDR1 and CDR2 from the germline V gene are LNHDA and SQIVND (reference sequence). CDR3 length equals 19 residues.